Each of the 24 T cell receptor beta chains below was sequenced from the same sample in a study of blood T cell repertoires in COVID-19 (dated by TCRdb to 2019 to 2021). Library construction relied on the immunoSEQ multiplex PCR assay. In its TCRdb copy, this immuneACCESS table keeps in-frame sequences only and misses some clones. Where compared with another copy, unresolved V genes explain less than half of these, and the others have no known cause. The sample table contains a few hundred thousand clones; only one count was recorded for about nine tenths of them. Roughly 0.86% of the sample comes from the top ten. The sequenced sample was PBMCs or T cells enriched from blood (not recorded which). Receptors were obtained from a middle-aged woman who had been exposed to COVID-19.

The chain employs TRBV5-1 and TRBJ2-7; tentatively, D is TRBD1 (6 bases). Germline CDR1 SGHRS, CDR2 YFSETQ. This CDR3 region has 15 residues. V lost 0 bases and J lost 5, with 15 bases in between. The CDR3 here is CASSLARGPSHEQYF. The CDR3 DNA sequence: TGCGCCAGCAGCTTGGCCAGGGGCCCTTCCCACGAGCAGTACTTC.

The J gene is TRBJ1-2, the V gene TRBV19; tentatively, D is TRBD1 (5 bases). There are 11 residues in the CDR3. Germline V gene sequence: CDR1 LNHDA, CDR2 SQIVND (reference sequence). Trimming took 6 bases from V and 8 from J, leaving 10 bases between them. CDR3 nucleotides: TGTGCCAGTAGCAAGGGGCGAGGCTACACCTTC. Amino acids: CASSKGRGYTF. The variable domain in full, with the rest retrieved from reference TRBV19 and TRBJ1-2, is DGGITQSPKYLFRKEGQNVTLSCEQNLNHDAMYWYRQDPGQGLRLIYYSQIVNDFQKGDIAEGYSVSREKKESFPLTVTSAQKNPTAFYLCASSKGRGYTFGSGTRLTVV.

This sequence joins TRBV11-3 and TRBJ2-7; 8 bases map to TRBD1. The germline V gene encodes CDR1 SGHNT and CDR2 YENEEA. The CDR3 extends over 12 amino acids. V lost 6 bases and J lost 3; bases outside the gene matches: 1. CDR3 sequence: CASRDRGYEQYF. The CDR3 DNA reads TGTGCCAGCAGAGACAGGGGCTACGAGCAGTACTTC.

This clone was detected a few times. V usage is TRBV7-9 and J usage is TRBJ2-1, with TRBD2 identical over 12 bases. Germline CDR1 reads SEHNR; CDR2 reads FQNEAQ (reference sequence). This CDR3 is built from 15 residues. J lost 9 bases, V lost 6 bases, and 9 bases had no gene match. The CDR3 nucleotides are TGTGCCAGCAGTCCTCTAGCGGGAGGGCCCGTTGAGCAGTTCTTC. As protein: CASSPLAGGPVEQFF.

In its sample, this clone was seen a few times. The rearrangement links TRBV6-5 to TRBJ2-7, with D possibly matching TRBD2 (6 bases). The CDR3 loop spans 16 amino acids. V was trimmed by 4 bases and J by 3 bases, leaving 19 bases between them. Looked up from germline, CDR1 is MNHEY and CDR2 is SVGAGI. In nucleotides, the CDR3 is TGTGCCAGCAGTTTAACCGTACTGGCGGGGAACTACGAGCAGTACTTC. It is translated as CASSLTVLAGNYEQYF.

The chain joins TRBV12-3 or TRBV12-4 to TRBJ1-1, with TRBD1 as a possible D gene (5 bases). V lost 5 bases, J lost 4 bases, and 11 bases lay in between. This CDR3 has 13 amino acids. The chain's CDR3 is CASSDGGGTEAFF. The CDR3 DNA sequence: TGTGCCAGCAGTGATGGGGGGGGCACTGAAGCTTTCTTT.

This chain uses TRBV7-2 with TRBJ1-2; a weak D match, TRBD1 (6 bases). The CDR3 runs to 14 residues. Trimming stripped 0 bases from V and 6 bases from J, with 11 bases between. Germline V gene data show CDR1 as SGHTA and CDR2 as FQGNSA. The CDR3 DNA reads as TGTGCCAGCAGCTTAGCCAGGGGCCCCGATGGCTACACCTTC. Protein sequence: CASSLARGPDGYTF.

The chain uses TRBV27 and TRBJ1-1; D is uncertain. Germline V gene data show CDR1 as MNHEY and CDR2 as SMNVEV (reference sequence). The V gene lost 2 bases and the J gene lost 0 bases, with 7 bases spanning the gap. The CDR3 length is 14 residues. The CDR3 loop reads CASSLNRMNTEAFF. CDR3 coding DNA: TGTGCCAGCAGTTTAAACAGAATGAACACTGAAGCTTTCTTT.

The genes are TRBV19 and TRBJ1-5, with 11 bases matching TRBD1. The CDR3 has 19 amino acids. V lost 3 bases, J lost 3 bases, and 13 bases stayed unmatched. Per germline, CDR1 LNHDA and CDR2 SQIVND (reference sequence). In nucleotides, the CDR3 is TGTGCCAGTAGTATTTTCAGCCAGGGGACAGGGGGTGTCAATCAGCCCCAGCATTTT. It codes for CASSIFSQGTGGVNQPQHF.

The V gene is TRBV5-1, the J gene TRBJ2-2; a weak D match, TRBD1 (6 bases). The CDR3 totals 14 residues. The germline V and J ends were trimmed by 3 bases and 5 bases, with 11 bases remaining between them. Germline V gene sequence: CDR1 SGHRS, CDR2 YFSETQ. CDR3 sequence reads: CASSWTVGTGELFF. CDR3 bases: TGCGCCAGCAGCTGGACAGTGGGTACCGGGGAGCTGTTTTTT.

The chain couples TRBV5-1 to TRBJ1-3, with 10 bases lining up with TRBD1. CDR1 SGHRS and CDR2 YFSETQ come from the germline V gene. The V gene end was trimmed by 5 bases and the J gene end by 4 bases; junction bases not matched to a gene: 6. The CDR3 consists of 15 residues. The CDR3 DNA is TGCGCCAGCAGTCCGACAGGGGGCACAGGAAACACCATATATTTT. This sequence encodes CASSPTGGTGNTIYF.

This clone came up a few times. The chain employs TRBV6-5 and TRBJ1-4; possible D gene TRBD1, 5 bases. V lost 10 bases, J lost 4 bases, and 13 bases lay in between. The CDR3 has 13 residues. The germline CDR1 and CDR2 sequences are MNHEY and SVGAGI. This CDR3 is CATTGLFNEKLFF. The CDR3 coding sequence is TGTGCCACAACGGGACTGTTTAATGAAAAACTGTTTTTT.

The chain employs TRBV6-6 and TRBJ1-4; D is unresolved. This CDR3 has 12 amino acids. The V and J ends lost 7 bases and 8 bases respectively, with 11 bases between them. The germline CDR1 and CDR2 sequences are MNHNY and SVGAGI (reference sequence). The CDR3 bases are TGTGCCAGCACCTCGGAGCGGGAAAAACTGTTTTTT. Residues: CASTSEREKLFF.

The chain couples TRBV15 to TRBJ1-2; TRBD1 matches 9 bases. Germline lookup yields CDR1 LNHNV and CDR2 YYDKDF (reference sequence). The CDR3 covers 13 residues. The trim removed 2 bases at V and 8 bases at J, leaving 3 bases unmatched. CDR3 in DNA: TGTGCCACCAGCAGATGGGACAGGGCAGGCTACACCTTC. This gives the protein CATSRWDRAGYTF. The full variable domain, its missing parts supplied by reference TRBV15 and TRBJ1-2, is DAMVIQNPRYQVTQFGKPVTLSCSQTLNHNVMYWYQQKSSQAPKLLFHYYDKDFNNEADTPDNFQSRRPNTSFCFLDIRSPGLGDTAMYLCATSRWDRAGYTFGSGTRLTVV.

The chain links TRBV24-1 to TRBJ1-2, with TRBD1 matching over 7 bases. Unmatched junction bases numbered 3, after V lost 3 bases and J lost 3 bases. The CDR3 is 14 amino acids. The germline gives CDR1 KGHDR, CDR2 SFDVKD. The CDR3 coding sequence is TGTGCCACCAGTGATGAGGGGGCGTACTATGGCTACACCTTC. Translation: CATSDEGAYYGYTF.

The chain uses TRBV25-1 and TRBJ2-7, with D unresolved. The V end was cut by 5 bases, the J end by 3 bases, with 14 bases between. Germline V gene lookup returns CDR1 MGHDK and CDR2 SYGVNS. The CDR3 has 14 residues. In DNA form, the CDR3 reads TGTGCCAGCAGTCGCTCCACTCTTCACTACGAGCAGTACTTC. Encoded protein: CASSRSTLHYEQYF.

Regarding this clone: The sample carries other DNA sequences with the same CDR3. The DNA of the CDR3 is TGTGCCAGCAGCCTCGGGGCGGGAGGGTCATACAATGAGCAGTTCTTC. As protein: CASSLGAGGSYNEQFF. This sequence joins TRBV5-4 and TRBJ2-1, with 9 bases aligning to TRBD2. Per the germline V gene, CDR1 is SGHNT and CDR2 is YYREEE (reference sequence). The V and J ends lost 4 bases and 4 bases, in that order; junction bases with no gene match: 9. CDR3 size: 16 residues.

DNA of the CDR3: TGCGCCAGCAGTGACGGCAGGGGCGCGGTGGGGGAGCTGTTTTTT. Protein sequence: CASSDGRGAVGELFF. The gene calls are TRBV10-2 and TRBJ2-2, with D maybe TRBD1 (6 bases). CDR3 length equals 15 residues. Trimming cost V 3 bases and J 8 bases, with 16 bases left between them. Germline-derived CDR1 and CDR2 are WSHSY and SAAADI.

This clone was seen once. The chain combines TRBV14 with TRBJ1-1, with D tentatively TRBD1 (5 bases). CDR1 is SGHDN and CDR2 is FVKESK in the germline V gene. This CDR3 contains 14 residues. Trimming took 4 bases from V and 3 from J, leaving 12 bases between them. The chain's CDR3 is CASSPMTGDTEAFF. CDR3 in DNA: TGTGCCAGCAGCCCGATGACGGGGGACACTGAAGCTTTCTTT.

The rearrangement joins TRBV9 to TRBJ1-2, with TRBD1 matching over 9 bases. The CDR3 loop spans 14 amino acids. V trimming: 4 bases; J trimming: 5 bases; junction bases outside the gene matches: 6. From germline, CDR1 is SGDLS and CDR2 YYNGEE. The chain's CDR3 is CASSPSGQGYGYTF. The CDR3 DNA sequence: TGTGCCAGCAGCCCCTCGGGACAGGGATATGGCTACACCTTC.

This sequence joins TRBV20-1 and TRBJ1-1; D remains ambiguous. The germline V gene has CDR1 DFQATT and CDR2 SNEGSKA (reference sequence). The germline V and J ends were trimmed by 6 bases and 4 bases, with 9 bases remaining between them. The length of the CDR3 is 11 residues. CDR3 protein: CSAPAVTEAFF. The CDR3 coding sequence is TGCAGTGCCCCCGCGGTCACTGAAGCTTTCTTT.

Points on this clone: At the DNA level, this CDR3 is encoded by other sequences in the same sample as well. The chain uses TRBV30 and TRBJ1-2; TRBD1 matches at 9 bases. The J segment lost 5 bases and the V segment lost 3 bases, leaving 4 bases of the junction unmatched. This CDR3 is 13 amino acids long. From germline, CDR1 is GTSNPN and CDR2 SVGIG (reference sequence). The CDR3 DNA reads TGTGCCTGGAGCAGGGGACAGGGATATGGCTACACCTTC. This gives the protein CAWSRGQGYGYTF.

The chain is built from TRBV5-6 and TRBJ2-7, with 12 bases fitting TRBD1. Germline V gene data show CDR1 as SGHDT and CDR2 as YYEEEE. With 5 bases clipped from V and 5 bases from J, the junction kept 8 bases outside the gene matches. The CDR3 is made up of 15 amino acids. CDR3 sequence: CASRKLGQGANEQYF. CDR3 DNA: TGTGCCAGCAGGAAACTGGGACAGGGGGCCAACGAGCAGTACTTC.

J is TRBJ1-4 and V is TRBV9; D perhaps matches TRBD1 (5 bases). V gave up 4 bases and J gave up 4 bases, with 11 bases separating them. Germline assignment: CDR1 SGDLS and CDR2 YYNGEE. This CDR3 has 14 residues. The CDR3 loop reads CASSTEGLNEKLFF. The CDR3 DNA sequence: TGTGCCAGCAGCACGGAGGGGCTTAATGAAAAACTGTTTTTT.